The 31 T cell receptor beta chains below come from one sample, sequenced in a study of CD8 T cells in Susac syndrome. Random hexamers primed reverse transcription of about 0.45 to 1 ug RNA. Using its own MiXCR run on the immunoSEQ multiplex PCR reads, TCRdb lists one record per CDR3 protein. The data show about 75,000 distinct CDR3 sequences, 94% seen once. Input material: CD8+ T cells from PBMCs. The receptors here all came from a human donor with Susac syndrome.

This chain links TRBV15 with TRBJ2-6, with D tentatively TRBD1 or TRBD2 (5 bases each). V lost 0 bases to trimming and J lost 4 bases, with 10 bases between them. Germline CDR1 reads LNHNV; CDR2 reads YYDKDF (reference sequence). This CDR3 has 16 amino acids. CDR3: CATSRDMGVGANVLTF. CDR3 bases: TGTGCCACCAGCAGAGATATGGGGGTCGGGGCCAACGTCCTGACTTTC.

About this clonotype: One end of the junction varies from germline; a read error may be responsible. V is TRBV28 and J is TRBJ2-7; perhaps TRBD1 as D (6 bases). The CDR3 contains 11 residues. Germline values: CDR1 MDHEN, CDR2 SYDVKM. The CDR3 is CASSLGHPPDF. The CDR3 DNA follows: TGTGCCAGCAGTTTGGGACACCCTCCGGACTTC.

V is TRBV29-1 and J is TRBJ2-1; 14 nucleotides line up with TRBD2. V shed 1 base, J shed 4 bases, and the junction held 3 bases outside the gene matches. The length of the CDR3 is 16 residues. The germline V gene has CDR1 SQVTM and CDR2 ANQGSEA. CDR3 nucleotides: TGCAGCGTTGAAGGGACTAGCGGGGGGACGTACAATGAGCAGTTCTTC. It yields the protein CSVEGTSGGTYNEQFF.

This chain links TRBV6-2 or TRBV6-3 with TRBJ2-1; tentative D call: TRBD1 (6 bases). This CDR3 has 14 residues. CDR1 MNHEY and CDR2 SVGEGT come from the germline V gene. With 6 bases removed from V and 8 bases from J, the gap between germline ends came to 17 bases. As DNA, the CDR3 is TGTGCCAGCAGCCGCTCTACAGGGACGGATGAGCAGTTCTTC. Encoded protein: CASSRSTGTDEQFF.

V usage is TRBV29-1 and J usage is TRBJ1-4; D remains ambiguous. This CDR3 is built from 14 residues. Germline-derived CDR1 and CDR2 are SQVTM and ANQGSEA. The germline V and J ends were trimmed by 4 bases and 3 bases, with 12 bases remaining between them. The CDR3: CSVGRLGPNEKLFF. The CDR3 region has the DNA TGCAGCGTTGGCCGCCTCGGACCTAATGAAAAACTGTTTTTT.

The rearrangement links TRBV12-3 or TRBV12-4 to TRBJ2-6; 7 positions match TRBD1. Trimming at V came to 7 bases and at J to 2 bases, leaving 5 bases not matched to a gene. This CDR3 has 15 residues. CDR3 amino acids: CASTTQGTGANVLTF. CDR3 DNA: TGTGCCAGCACTACACAGGGGACTGGGGCCAACGTCCTGACTTTC.

This chain joins TRBV6-2 or TRBV6-3 and TRBJ1-5; D perhaps matches TRBD1 (5 bases). Germline lookup yields CDR1 MNHEY and CDR2 SVGEGT. The CDR3 is 15 residues long. V dropped 3 bases and J dropped 3 bases, with 12 bases sitting between them. CDR3 nucleotide sequence: TGTGCCAGCAGTTATCTACAGGTGACCAATCAGCCCCAGCATTTT. This codes for CASSYLQVTNQPQHF.

The rearrangement uses TRBV20-1 and TRBJ2-4; D is uncertain. The germline V gene has CDR1 DFQATT and CDR2 SNEGSKA (reference sequence). The CDR3 loop spans 14 amino acids. Trimming left V 1 base short and J 0 bases short, with 7 bases between. The CDR3 DNA reads TGCAGTGCTAGAGTTGGTGCAGCCAAAAACATTCAGTACTTC. This encodes CSARVGAAKNIQYF.

In nucleotides, the CDR3 is TGTGCCAGCAGTTTAGCCCGGCCAGATACGCAGTATTTT. Translating gives CASSLARPDTQYF. The chain combines TRBV12-3 or TRBV12-4 with TRBJ2-3; no firm D call. The V gene lost 0 bases and the J gene lost 4 bases, with 5 bases spanning the gap. CDR3 length: 13 amino acids.

The rearrangement joins TRBV12-5 to TRBJ2-3; D gene uncertain. CDR3 size: 13 residues. Germline CDR1 is LGHNT and CDR2 is FRNRAP. V lost 5 bases to trimming and J lost 2 bases, with 8 bases between them. DNA of the CDR3: TGTGCTAGTGGTCCACCGATCACAGATACGCAGTATTTT. Translated: CASGPPITDTQYF.

This sequence joins TRBV6-5 and TRBJ2-2, with 9 bases matching TRBD1. CDR1 and CDR2 from the germline V gene are MNHEY and SVGAGI. There are 19 residues in the CDR3. J lost 6 bases, V lost 0 bases, and 14 bases had no gene match. CDR3 amino acids: CASSYSRDRAPWSSGELFF. In DNA, the CDR3 is TGTGCCAGCAGTTACTCCCGGGACAGGGCCCCTTGGTCCTCCGGGGAGCTGTTTTTT.

The J gene is TRBJ2-7, the V gene TRBV29-1; TRBD1 matches at 7 bases. This CDR3 region has 14 residues. The J segment lost 0 bases and the V segment lost 0 bases, leaving 2 bases of the junction unmatched. Germline-derived CDR1 and CDR2 are SQVTM and ANQGSEA. The CDR3 coding sequence is TGCAGCGTTGAAGATAGGGACAGCTCCTACGAGCAGTACTTC. Its translation: CSVEDRDSSYEQYF.

The rearrangement joins TRBV12-3 or TRBV12-4 to TRBJ2-3, with D perhaps TRBD1 (5 bases). The CDR3 totals 13 residues. The V end was cut by 7 bases, the J end by 2 bases, with 10 bases between. This chain's CDR3 is CASTTGITDTQYF. CDR3 DNA sequence: TGTGCCAGCACCACAGGCATCACAGATACGCAGTATTTT.

V gene TRBV2 combines with J gene TRBJ2-5, with unresolved D. Trimming left V 11 bases short and J 3 bases short, with 16 bases between. Germline-derived CDR1 and CDR2 are SNHLY and FYNNEI. The CDR3 loop spans 13 amino acids. CDR3 protein: CASRPLWEETQYF. CDR3 nucleotide sequence: TGTGCCTCCCGGCCCCTCTGGGAAGAGACCCAGTACTTC.

This chain uses TRBV9 with TRBJ1-2; 8 bases are shared with TRBD1. In germline, CDR1 is SGDLS, CDR2 YYNGEE. Trimming removed 2 bases from V and 8 bases from J; junction bases left unmatched: 5. This CDR3 spans 13 amino acids. DNA of the CDR3: TGTGCCAGCAGCGTCCGACAGGGGTACGGCTACACCTTC. It encodes CASSVRQGYGYTF.

The chain links TRBV6-2 or TRBV6-3 to TRBJ1-2; 7 nucleotides match TRBD1. This CDR3 region has 16 residues. CDR1 is MNHEY, CDR2 SVGEGT, per germline. V lost 5 bases and J lost 0; bases outside the gene matches: 9. CDR3 DNA sequence: TGTGCCAGCAGTGAGGACAGGAACGGGGCTAACTATGGCTACACCTTC. It yields the protein CASSEDRNGANYGYTF.

The chain links TRBV20-1 to TRBJ1-1; tentative D call: TRBD1 (5 bases). The germline V gene encodes CDR1 DFQATT and CDR2 SNEGSKA (reference sequence). The CDR3 contains 14 residues. The V end lost 0 bases, the J end lost 1 base, and 9 bases lay between the germline ends. The CDR3 protein is CSARDLGTNTEAFF. CDR3 coding DNA: TGCAGTGCTAGAGATCTCGGGACGAACACTGAAGCTTTCTTT.

The V and J genes are TRBV5-8 and TRBJ2-7; 11 positions match TRBD2. V dropped 3 bases and J dropped 1; count of bases not matched to a gene: 6. The CDR3 covers 16 residues. From germline, CDR1 is SGHTS and CDR2 YDEGEE. DNA for the CDR3: TGTGCCAGCAGCTGGGGAGGGACTAGCGGATCCTACGAGCAGTACTTC. This translates into CASSWGGTSGSYEQYF. Based on the CDR3 plus reference TRBV5-8 and TRBJ2-7, the full variable domain is EAGVTQSPTHLIKTRGQQATLRCSPISGHTSVYWYQQALGLGLQFLLWYDEGEERNRGNFPPRFSGRQFPNYSSELNVNALELEDSALYLCASSWGGTSGSYEQYFGPGTRLTVT.

The chain links TRBV19 to TRBJ1-1; D remains unclear. This CDR3 contains 13 residues. V dropped 7 bases and J dropped 0 bases, with 9 bases sitting between them. Germline V CDR1 and CDR2: LNHDA, SQIVND (reference sequence). This CDR3 is CASNHGMNTEAFF. Written as DNA, the CDR3 is TGTGCCAGTAACCACGGCATGAACACTGAAGCTTTCTTT.

This rearrangement joins TRBV4-3 to TRBJ2-5, with D possibly matching TRBD1 (6 bases). Germline V gives CDR1 LGHNA, CDR2 YSLEER. V lost 4 bases and J 2 bases, leaving 8 bases between the germline ends. The CDR3 has 13 amino acids. CDR3 nucleotide sequence: TGCGCCAGCAGCCTGGGACAACAAGAGACCCAGTACTTC. Its translation is CASSLGQQETQYF.

The chain recombines TRBV6-4 with TRBJ2-3; the D is unclear. Trimming removed 2 bases from V and 2 bases from J, with 5 bases in between. The CDR3 length is 13 residues. Per the germline V gene, CDR1 is MRHNA and CDR2 is SNTAGT. CDR3 loop: CASSDRNTDTQYF. The CDR3 DNA is TGTGCCAGCAGTGACCGAAACACAGATACGCAGTATTTT.

The rearrangement uses TRBV7-3 and TRBJ1-4; the D is unclear. V shed 5 bases and J shed 5 bases, with 9 bases lying between them. There are 13 residues in the CDR3. Germline-derived CDR1 and CDR2 are SGHTA and FQGTGA. The CDR3 region is CASSPRRNEKLFF. CDR3 nucleotides: TGTGCCAGCAGCCCCCGACGGAATGAAAAACTGTTTTTT.

The rearrangement uses TRBV16 and TRBJ1-1, with D possibly matching TRBD1 (5 bases). The V and J ends lost 3 bases and 4 bases respectively, with 9 bases between them. Germline CDR1 and CDR2: KGHSY and FQNENV. The CDR3 spans 13 residues. The CDR3 reads CASSQGPVTEAFF. As DNA, the CDR3 is TGTGCCAGCAGCCAGGGACCAGTCACTGAAGCTTTCTTT.

This sequence joins TRBV18 and TRBJ2-1; TRBD2 agrees at 8 bases. Germline values: CDR1 KGHSH, CDR2 LQKENI. This CDR3 comprises 17 residues. The V gene end was trimmed by 4 bases and the J gene end by 2 bases; junction bases not matched to a gene: 10. CDR3 protein: CASSQISGEWTYNEQFF. CDR3 nucleotides: TGTGCCAGCTCACAGATTAGCGGGGAGTGGACCTACAATGAGCAGTTCTTC.

J is TRBJ2-7 and V is TRBV7-9; D is possibly TRBD1 (6 bases). This CDR3 has 17 residues. CDR1 is SEHNR and CDR2 is FQNEAQ in the germline V gene (reference sequence). V was cut by 5 bases and J by 0 bases, with 20 bases left in between. The CDR3 DNA follows: TGTGCCAGCAGCGGATTTACGCCGGGACACCCCTCCTACGAGCAGTACTTC. It is translated as CASSGFTPGHPSYEQYF.

This chain links TRBV9 with TRBJ2-3; no clear D. The CDR3 runs 14 residues. CDR1 and CDR2 from the germline V gene are SGDLS and YYNGEE. V was shortened by 4 bases and J by 1 base, with 10 bases between the two germline ends. The CDR3 DNA sequence: TGTGCCAGCAGCCCCAGCATCCGCACAGATACGCAGTATTTT. Its translation: CASSPSIRTDTQYF. The variable domain in full, with the rest retrieved from reference TRBV9 and TRBJ2-3, is DSGVTQTPKHLITATGQRVTLRCSPRSGDLSVYWYQQSLDQGLQFLIQYYNGEERAKGNILERFSAQQFPDLHSELNLSSLELGDSALYFCASSPSIRTDTQYFGPGTRLTVL.

The rearrangement uses TRBV29-1 and TRBJ2-3; D gene unclear. The ends were cut back, 5 bases at V and 0 bases at J, with 9 bases in the middle. Per the germline V gene, CDR1 is SQVTM and CDR2 is ANQGSEA. This CDR3 region has 13 residues. The CDR3, as DNA: TGCAGCGTTCATATCATTAGCACAGATACGCAGTATTTT. Residues: CSVHIISTDTQYF.

The CDR3 protein is CASSLDRGRWGTQYF. The CDR3 bases are TGTGCCAGCAGTCTCGATAGAGGTCGCTGGGGGACCCAGTACTTC. The chain carries TRBV7-8 and TRBJ2-5; D is uncertain. The V end was cut by 6 bases, the J end by 7 bases, with 21 bases between. CDR1 SGHVS and CDR2 FQNEAQ come from the germline V gene. The CDR3 runs to 15 residues.

The chain employs TRBV2 and TRBJ2-5; 8 bases agree with TRBD1. Germline lookup yields CDR1 SNHLY and CDR2 FYNNEI. The CDR3 runs to 15 residues. With 4 bases clipped from V and 4 bases from J, the junction kept 8 bases outside the gene matches. DNA for the CDR3: TGTGCCAGCAGTGTGGACAGGGAAGGGAGAGAGACCCAGTACTTC. It specifies CASSVDREGRETQYF.

This sequence joins TRBV5-6 and TRBJ1-5; a possible D gene is TRBD1 (5 bases). CDR1 is SGHDT, CDR2 YYEEEE, per germline. Trimming pared 4 bases from V and 1 base from J, leaving 12 bases between. The CDR3 is 15 residues long. The CDR3 DNA reads as TGTGCCAGCAGCGAGGGGAGTGGGAGCAATCAGCCCCAGCATTTT. Translated: CASSEGSGSNQPQHF.

J is TRBJ2-7 and V is TRBV7-9; D assignment may be TRBD1 or TRBD2 (5 bases each). The CDR3 length is 13 residues. Germline V gene lookup returns CDR1 SEHNR and CDR2 FQNEAQ (reference sequence). CDR3 sequence reads: CTDSLTGSYEQYF. DNA for the CDR3: TGTACCGACAGCTTAACGGGGAGCTACGAGCAGTACTTC.